This TCR beta chain was recovered during a study of blood T cell repertoires in COVID-19. Study-wide background: Spain, Italy and the United States supplied samples that represented acute and convalescent COVID-19. T cells, B-cell-depleted T cells, or PBMCs provided the cDNA or gDNA that served as material.

This CDR3 is built from 14 residues. Germline CDR1 reads SGHRS; CDR2 reads YFSETQ. V shed 0 bases and J 1 base; nucleotides not matched to a gene: 0. Authors' analysis steps: By means of reference gene primer amplification, nucleated cell counts were estimated. Using immunoSEQ multiplex PCR, the repertoire was profiled, and TCRdb retains in-frame clones only, with some absent. V and J calls and clone size are copied from that table; D and trimming were computed from the DNA. The table has about 81,000 clones, roughly 86% seen once. The genes are TRBV5-1 and TRBJ1-1; 7 bases fit TRBD1. The sample was peripheral blood. This receptor was taken from a man aged 55 to 70 with acute or convalescent COVID-19. The CDR3 is CASSLEGANTEAFF. The CDR3 bases are TGCGCCAGCAGCTTGGAGGGGGCGAACACTGAAGCTTTCTTT. Based on the CDR3 plus reference TRBV5-1 and TRBJ1-1, the full variable domain is KAGVTQTPRYLIKTRGQQVTLSCSPISGHRSVSWYQQTPGQGLQFLFEYFSETQRNKGNFPGRFSGRQFSNSRSEMNVSTLELGDSALYLCASSLEGANTEAFFGQGTRLTVV.